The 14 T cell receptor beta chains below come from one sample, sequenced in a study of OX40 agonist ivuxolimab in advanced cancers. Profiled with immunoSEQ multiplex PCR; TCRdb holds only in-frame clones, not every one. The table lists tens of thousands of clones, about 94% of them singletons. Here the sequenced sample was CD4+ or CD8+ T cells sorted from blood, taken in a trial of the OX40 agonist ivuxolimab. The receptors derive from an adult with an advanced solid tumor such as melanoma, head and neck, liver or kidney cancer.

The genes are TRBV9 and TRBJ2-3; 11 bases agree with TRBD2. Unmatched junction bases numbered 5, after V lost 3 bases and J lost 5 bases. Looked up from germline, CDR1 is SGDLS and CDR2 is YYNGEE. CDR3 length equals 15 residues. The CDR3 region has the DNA TGTGCCAGCAGCGATAGCGGGGGGGTGGGAGATACGCAGTATTTT. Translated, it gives CASSDSGGVGDTQYF.

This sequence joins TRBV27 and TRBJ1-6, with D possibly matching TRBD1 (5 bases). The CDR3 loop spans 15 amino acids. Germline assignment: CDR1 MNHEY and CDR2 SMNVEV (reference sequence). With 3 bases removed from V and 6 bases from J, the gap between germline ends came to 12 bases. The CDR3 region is CASSFRGEGNSPLHF. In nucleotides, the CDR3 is TGTGCCAGCAGTTTCCGGGGCGAGGGTAATTCACCCCTCCACTTT.

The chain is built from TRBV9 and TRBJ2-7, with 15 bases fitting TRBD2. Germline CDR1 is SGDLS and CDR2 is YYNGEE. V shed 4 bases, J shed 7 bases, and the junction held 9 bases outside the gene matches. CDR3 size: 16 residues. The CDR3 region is CASSPQGLAGGWEQYF. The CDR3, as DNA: TGTGCCAGCAGCCCCCAGGGACTAGCGGGGGGCTGGGAGCAGTACTTC.

CDR3 protein: CASSLWTGRGETQYF. DNA for the CDR3: TGTGCCAGCAGTTTGTGGACAGGGAGGGGAGAGACCCAGTACTTC. This chain joins TRBV27 and TRBJ2-5, with D possibly TRBD1 on 8 matching bases. Per the germline V gene, CDR1 is MNHEY and CDR2 is SMNVEV (reference sequence). The CDR3 runs 15 residues. The V end lost 3 bases, the J end lost 4 bases, and 15 bases lay between the germline ends.

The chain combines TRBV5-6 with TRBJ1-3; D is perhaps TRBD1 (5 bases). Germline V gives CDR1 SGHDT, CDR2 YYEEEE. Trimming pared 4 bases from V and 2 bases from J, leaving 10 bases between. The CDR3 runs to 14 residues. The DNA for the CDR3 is TGTGCCAGCAGCGAAGGGACGGCTGGAAACACCATATATTTT. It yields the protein CASSEGTAGNTIYF.

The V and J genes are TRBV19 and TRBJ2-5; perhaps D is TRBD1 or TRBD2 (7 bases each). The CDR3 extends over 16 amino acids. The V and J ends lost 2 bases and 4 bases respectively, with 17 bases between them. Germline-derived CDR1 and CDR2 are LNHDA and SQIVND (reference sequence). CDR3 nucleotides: TGTGCCAGTAGTATAAGTTCAGGGGGGGCCGCAGAGACCCAGTACTTC. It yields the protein CASSISSGGAAETQYF.

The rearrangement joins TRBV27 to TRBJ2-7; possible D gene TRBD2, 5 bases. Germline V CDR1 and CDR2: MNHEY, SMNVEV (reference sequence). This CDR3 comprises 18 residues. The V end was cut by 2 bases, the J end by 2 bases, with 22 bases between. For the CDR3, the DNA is TGTGCCAGCAGTTTAAGCCCTCTAGGAGCGGCACGACCCTACGAGCAGTACTTC. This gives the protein CASSLSPLGAARPYEQYF.

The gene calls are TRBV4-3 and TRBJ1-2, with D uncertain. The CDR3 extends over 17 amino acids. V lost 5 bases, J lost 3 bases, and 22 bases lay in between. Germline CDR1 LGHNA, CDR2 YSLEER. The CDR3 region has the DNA TGCGCCAGCAGCGGTTTTGGGATTCGGCAGGTTGACTATGGCTACACCTTC. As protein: CASSGFGIRQVDYGYTF.

The chain's CDR3 is CASSYDPIGEQYF. As DNA, the CDR3 is TGTGCCAGCAGTTACGACCCCATTGGGGAGCAGTACTTC. The gene calls are TRBV6-5 and TRBJ2-7; D ambiguous. CDR1 is MNHEY and CDR2 is SVGAGI in the germline V gene. V dropped 2 bases and J dropped 7 bases, with 12 bases sitting between them. This CDR3 is 13 amino acids long.

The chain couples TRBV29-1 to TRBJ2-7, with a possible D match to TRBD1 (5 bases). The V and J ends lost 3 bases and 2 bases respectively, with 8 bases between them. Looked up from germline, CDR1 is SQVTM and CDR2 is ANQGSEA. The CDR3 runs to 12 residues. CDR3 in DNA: TGCAGCGTTGATACAGGACCCTACGAGCAGTACTTC. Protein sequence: CSVDTGPYEQYF.

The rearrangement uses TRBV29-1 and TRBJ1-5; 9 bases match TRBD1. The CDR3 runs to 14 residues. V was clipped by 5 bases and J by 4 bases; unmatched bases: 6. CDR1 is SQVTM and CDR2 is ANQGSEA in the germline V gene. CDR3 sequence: CSVLTGGRNQPQHF. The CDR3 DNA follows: TGCAGCGTTTTGACAGGGGGTAGAAATCAGCCCCAGCATTTT.

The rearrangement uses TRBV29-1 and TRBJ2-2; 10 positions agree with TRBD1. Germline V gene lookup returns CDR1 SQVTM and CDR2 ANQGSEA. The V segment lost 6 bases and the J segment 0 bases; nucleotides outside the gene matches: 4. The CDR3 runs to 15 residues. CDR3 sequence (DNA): TGCAGCGTACCCGGACAGGGGGCGAACACCGGGGAGCTGTTTTTT. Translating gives CSVPGQGANTGELFF.

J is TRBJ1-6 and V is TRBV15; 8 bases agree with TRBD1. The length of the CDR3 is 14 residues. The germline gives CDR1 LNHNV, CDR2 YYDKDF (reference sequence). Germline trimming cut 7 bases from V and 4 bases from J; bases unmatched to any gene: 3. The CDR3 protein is CATNNRGYNSPLHF. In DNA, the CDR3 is TGTGCCACCAACAACAGGGGGTATAATTCACCCCTCCACTTT.

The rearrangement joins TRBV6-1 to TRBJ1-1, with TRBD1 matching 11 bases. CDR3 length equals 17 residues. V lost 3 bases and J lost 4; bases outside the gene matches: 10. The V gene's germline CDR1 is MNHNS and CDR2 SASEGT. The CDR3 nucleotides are TGTGCCAGCAGTGACGATGGGACAGGGGGTAGGATCACTGAAGCTTTCTTT. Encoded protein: CASSDDGTGGRITEAFF.